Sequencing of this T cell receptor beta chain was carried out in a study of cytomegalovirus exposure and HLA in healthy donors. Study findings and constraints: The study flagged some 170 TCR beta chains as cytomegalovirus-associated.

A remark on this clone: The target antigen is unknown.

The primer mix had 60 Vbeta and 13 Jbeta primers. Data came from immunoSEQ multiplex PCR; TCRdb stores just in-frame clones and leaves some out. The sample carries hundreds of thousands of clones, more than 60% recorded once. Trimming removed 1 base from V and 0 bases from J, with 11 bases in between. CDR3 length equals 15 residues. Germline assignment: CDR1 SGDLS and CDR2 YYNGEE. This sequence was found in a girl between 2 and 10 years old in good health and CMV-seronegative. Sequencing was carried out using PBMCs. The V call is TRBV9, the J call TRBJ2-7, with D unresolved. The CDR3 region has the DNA TGTGCCAGCAGCGTAACTCCCTATAGCTCCTACGAGCAGTACTTC. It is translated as CASSVTPYSSYEQYF.